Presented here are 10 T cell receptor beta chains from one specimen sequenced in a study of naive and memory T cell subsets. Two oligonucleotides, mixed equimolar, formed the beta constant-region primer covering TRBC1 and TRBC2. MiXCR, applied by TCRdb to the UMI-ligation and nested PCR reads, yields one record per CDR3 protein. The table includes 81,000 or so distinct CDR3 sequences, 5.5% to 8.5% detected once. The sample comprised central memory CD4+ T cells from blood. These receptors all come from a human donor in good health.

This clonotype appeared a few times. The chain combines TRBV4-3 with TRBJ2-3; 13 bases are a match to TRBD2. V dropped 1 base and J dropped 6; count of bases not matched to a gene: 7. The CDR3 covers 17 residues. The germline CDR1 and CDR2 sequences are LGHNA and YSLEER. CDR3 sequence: CASSQAGTSGNVDTQYF. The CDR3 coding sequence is TGCGCCAGCAGCCAAGCGGGGACTAGCGGGAATGTGGATACGCAGTATTTT.

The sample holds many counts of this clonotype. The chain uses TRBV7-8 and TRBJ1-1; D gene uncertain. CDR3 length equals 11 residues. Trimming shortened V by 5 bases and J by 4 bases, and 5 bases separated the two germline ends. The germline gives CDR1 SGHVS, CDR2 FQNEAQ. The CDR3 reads CASSERTEAFF. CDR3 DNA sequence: TGTGCCAGCAGCGAGCGCACTGAAGCTTTCTTT. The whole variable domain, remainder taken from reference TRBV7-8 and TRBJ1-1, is GAGVSQSPRYKVAKRGQDVALRCDPISGHVSLFWYQQALGQGPEFLTYFQNEAQLDKSGLPSDRFFAERPEGSVSTLKIQRTQQEDSAVYLCASSERTEAFFGQGTRLTVV.

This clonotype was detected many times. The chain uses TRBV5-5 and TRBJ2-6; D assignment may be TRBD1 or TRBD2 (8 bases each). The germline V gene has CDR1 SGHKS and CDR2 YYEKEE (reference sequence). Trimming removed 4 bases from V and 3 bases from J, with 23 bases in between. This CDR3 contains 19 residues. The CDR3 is CASSRGGTGDALGANVLTF. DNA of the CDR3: TGTGCCAGCAGCCGGGGGGGGACAGGTGACGCTCTTGGGGCCAACGTCCTGACTTTC.

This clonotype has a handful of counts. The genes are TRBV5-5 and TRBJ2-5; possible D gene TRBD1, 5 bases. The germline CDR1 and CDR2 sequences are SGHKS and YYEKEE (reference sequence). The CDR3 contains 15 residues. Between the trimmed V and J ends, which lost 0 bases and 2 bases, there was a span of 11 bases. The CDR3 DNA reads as TGTGCCAGCAGCTTGGTTGGTCCAGGGCAAGAGACCCAGTACTTC. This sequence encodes CASSLVGPGQETQYF.

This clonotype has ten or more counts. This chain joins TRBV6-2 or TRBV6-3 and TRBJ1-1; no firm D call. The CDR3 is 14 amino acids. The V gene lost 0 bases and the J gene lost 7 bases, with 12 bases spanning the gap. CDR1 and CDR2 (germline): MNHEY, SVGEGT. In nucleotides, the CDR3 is TGTGCCAGCAGTTACTCCGGGAAAGCCCTTGAAGCTTTCTTT. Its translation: CASSYSGKALEAFF.

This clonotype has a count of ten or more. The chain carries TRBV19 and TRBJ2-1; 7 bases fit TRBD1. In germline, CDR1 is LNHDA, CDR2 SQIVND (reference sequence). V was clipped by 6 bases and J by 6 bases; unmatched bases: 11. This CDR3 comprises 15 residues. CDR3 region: CASRTTGTPGNEQFF. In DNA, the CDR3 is TGTGCCAGTAGGACGACAGGGACACCGGGCAATGAGCAGTTCTTC. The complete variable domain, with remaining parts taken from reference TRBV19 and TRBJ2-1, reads DGGITQSPKYLFRKEGQNVTLSCEQNLNHDAMYWYRQDPGQGLRLIYYSQIVNDFQKGDIAEGYSVSREKKESFPLTVTSAQKNPTAFYLCASRTTGTPGNEQFFGPGTRLTVL.

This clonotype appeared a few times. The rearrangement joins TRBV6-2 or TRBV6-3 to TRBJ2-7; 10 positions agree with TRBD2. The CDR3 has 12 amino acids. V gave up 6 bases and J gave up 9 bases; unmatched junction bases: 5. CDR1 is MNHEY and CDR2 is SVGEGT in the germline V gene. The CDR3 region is CASRLAGRRQYF. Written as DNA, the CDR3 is TGTGCCAGCAGACTAGCGGGAAGACGGCAGTACTTC.

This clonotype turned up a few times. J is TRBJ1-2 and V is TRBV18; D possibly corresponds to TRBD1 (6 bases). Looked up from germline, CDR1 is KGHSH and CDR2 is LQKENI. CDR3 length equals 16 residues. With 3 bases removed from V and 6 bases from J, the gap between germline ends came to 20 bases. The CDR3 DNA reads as TGTGCCAGCTCACCGAGGACAGTGAAGGAATCGGATGGCTACACCTTC. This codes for CASSPRTVKESDGYTF. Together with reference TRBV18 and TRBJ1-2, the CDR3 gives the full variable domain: NAGVMQNPRHLVRRRGQEARLRCSPMKGHSHVYWYRQLPEEGLKFMVYLQKENIIDESGMPKERFSAEFPKEGPSILRIQQVVRGDSAAYFCASSPRTVKESDGYTFGSGTRLTVV.

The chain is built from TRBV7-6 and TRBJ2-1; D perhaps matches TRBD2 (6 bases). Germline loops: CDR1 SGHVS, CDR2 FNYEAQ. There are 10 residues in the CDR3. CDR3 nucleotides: TGTGCGGGGGGTCCGAATGAGCAGTTCTTC. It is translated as CAGGPNEQFF.

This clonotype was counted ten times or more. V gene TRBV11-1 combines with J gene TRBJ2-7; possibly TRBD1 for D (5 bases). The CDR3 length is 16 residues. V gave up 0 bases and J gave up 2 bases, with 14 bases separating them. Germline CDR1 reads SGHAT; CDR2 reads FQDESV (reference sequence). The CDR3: CASSLANRHPPYEQYF. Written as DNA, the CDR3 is TGTGCCAGCAGCTTAGCCAACAGGCATCCTCCCTACGAGCAGTACTTC.